The following is a T cell receptor (beta chain) sequence with its context. Germline-derived CDR1 and CDR2 are SGHTA and FQGNSA. This CDR3 has 15 residues. V was shortened by 0 bases and J by 4 bases, with 13 bases between the two germline ends. The data were taken from a study of blood T cell repertoires in COVID-19. For the study at large: T cells, B-cell-depleted T cells, or PBMCs supplied cDNA or gDNA.

Original methodology: Amplification of reference gene primers was used by the study to estimate nucleated cell counts. Only in-frame clones appear in the TCRdb table, and some are missing; sequencing was by immunoSEQ multiplex PCR. V, J and clone size were drawn from that table, and D and trimming were deduced from the DNA. The table includes about 98,000 clones, over 80% detected once. The source is a man older than 75 with acute or convalescent COVID-19. The sample consisted of peripheral blood. The chain links TRBV7-2 to TRBJ2-7; D gene unclear. The CDR3 DNA reads TGTGCCAGCAGCTTAGCTGGTCTAGGATCTTACGAGCAGTACTTC. Its protein is CASSLAGLGSYEQYF.